The 32 T cell receptor beta chains below all came from one sample that was sequenced in a study of Ad26.COV2.S vaccination and SARS-CoV-2 variants. Data came from immunoSEQ multiplex PCR; TCRdb stores just in-frame clones and leaves some out. This sample carries around 450,000 clones, 75% to 90% of them seen once, and the ten largest clones take around 2.6%. Documented treatment: approximately 18 received Ad26.COV2.S at low or high dose, single or two shots; roughly five received placebo; per-sample allocation not given. Sampling happened 63 days after the first vaccine or placebo injection. This specimen consisted of peripheral blood, obtained in a trial of Ad26.COV2.S vaccine versus placebo. The receptor set was obtained from a person aged 18-65 years who received the Ad26.COV2.S COVID-19 vaccine or a placebo.

V is TRBV27 and J is TRBJ1-4; D is uncertain. The CDR3 consists of 13 residues. V lost 4 bases and J 8 bases, leaving 11 bases between the germline ends. Germline lookup yields CDR1 MNHEY and CDR2 SMNVEV (reference sequence). The CDR3 spells CASSWIRTEKLFF. CDR3 sequence (DNA): TGTGCCAGCAGTTGGATAAGAACCGAAAAACTGTTTTTT.

The chain has TRBV27 and TRBJ2-3; TRBD2 might be the D (7 bases). The length of the CDR3 is 15 residues. Germline loops: CDR1 MNHEY, CDR2 SMNVEV (reference sequence). The V end was cut by 8 bases, the J end by 6 bases, with 21 bases between. The CDR3 DNA reads as TGTGCCAGCGGTCGCGGGGGCAAGGTGGGGGATACGCAGTATTTT. As protein: CASGRGGKVGDTQYF.

The rearrangement joins TRBV21-1 to TRBJ2-1; no check of the table's D call, TRBD2, against the DNA was made. TRBV21-1 is described as a pseudogene. The CDR3 has 15 residues. This chain's CDR3 is CASSRRSGSFVEQFF. Here the CDR3 DNA reads TGTGCCAGCAGCCGCCGGAGCGGGAGCTTTGTTGAGCAGTTCTTC.

The CDR3 bases are TGCAGTACGACAGGGGCGGATGAAAAACTGTTTTTT. It specifies CSTTGADEKLFF. The V and J genes are TRBV29-1 and TRBJ1-4; 8 bases are shared with TRBD1. The germline gives CDR1 SQVTM, CDR2 ANQGSEA. The CDR3 is 12 residues long.

This chain connects TRBV5-6 to TRBJ1-5; 8 nucleotides match TRBD1. CDR1 and CDR2 from the germline V gene are SGHDT and YYEEEE. The CDR3 extends over 15 amino acids. V lost 0 bases and J lost 5; bases outside the gene matches: 4. The CDR3 nucleotides read TGTGCCAGCAGCTTGGATGGACAGGGTGATCAGCCCCAGCATTTT. This translates into CASSLDGQGDQPQHF. The full variable domain, with the rest looked up from reference TRBV5-6 and TRBJ1-5, is DAGVTQSPTHLIKTRGQQVTLRCSPKSGHDTVSWYQQALGQGPQFIFQYYEEEERQRGNFPDRFSGHQFPNYSSELNVNALLLGDSALYLCASSLDGQGDQPQHFGDGTRLSIL.

The gene calls are TRBV28 and TRBJ1-2; D possibly corresponds to TRBD1 (6 bases). CDR1 is MDHEN, CDR2 SYDVKM, per germline. The CDR3 has 16 amino acids. Deletions cut 3 bases from V and 4 bases from J, with 18 bases between. In DNA, the CDR3 is TGTGCCAGCAGTTTTCTTCAGCCACAGGGCCCCTATGGCTACACCTTC. Amino acid sequence: CASSFLQPQGPYGYTF.

This clone came up once. The chain carries TRBV10-3 and TRBJ2-1; tentative D call: TRBD1 (6 bases). The CDR3 is 15 amino acids. Deletions cut 2 bases from V and 8 bases from J, with 16 bases between. Germline CDR1 reads ENHRY; CDR2 reads SYGVKD. CDR3 protein: CAISEGRVGGDEQFF. CDR3 nucleotides: TGTGCCATCAGTGAGGGCCGGGTTGGGGGCGATGAGCAGTTCTTC.

V gene TRBV4-2 combines with J gene TRBJ1-1; D gene ambiguous. V lost 1 base and J lost 2, with 14 bases in between. Germline CDR1 LGHNA, CDR2 YNFKEQ. The CDR3 has 16 amino acids. The CDR3 loop reads CASSQGGPRGNTEAFF. CDR3 in DNA: TGTGCCAGCAGCCAAGGCGGACCCCGAGGTAACACTGAAGCTTTCTTT.

The chain combines TRBV4-1 with TRBJ2-5; 11 nucleotides agree with TRBD1. Trimming at V came to 0 bases and at J to 5 bases, leaving 8 bases not matched to a gene. The CDR3 is 17 residues long. Germline V gene sequence: CDR1 MGHRA, CDR2 YSYEKL. The CDR3 region is CASSQDTRTGGWETQYF. The CDR3 DNA follows: TGCGCCAGCAGCCAAGACACGCGGACAGGGGGCTGGGAGACCCAGTACTTC.

This clone was counted between two and nine times. This rearrangement joins TRBV5-4 to TRBJ1-2; 8 nucleotides match TRBD1. Germline V gene lookup returns CDR1 SGHNT and CDR2 YYREEE (reference sequence). The CDR3 length is 16 residues. J gave up 2 bases and V 0 bases, and 6 bases lay outside the gene matches. DNA of the CDR3: TGTGCCAGCAGCTTGGGTGGACAGGGTCCGAACTATGGCTACACCTTC. Translating gives CASSLGGQGPNYGYTF.

The J gene is TRBJ1-2, the V gene TRBV4-2; 10 nucleotides agree with TRBD1. The CDR3 extends over 16 amino acids. The V gene end was trimmed by 4 bases and the J gene end by 4 bases; junction bases not matched to a gene: 9. The V gene's germline CDR1 is LGHNA and CDR2 YNFKEQ. Here the CDR3 reads CASSREGQGPVYGYTF. CDR3 DNA: TGTGCCAGCAGCCGAGAGGGACAGGGGCCTGTCTATGGCTACACCTTC.

The chain recombines TRBV19 with TRBJ1-3; the D gene is possibly TRBD1 (5 bases). Looked up from germline, CDR1 is LNHDA and CDR2 is SQIVND (reference sequence). CDR3 length equals 13 residues. Trimming left V 7 bases short and J 2 bases short, with 9 bases between. In nucleotides, the CDR3 is TGTGCCAGTACTCGGGGACCTGGAAACACCATATATTTT. Translation: CASTRGPGNTIYF. Filled out from reference TRBV19 and TRBJ1-3, the complete variable domain reads DGGITQSPKYLFRKEGQNVTLSCEQNLNHDAMYWYRQDPGQGLRLIYYSQIVNDFQKGDIAEGYSVSREKKESFPLTVTSAQKNPTAFYLCASTRGPGNTIYFGEGSWLTVV.

The gene calls are TRBV18 and TRBJ1-3; D remains unclear. The CDR3 loop spans 19 amino acids. Trimming cost V 4 bases and J 0 bases, with 22 bases left between them. The germline CDR1 and CDR2 sequences are KGHSH and LQKENI. The CDR3 protein is CASSLILSSSSNSGNTIYF. CDR3 in DNA: TGTGCCAGCTCACTTATCCTCTCGTCTTCATCGAACTCTGGAAACACCATATATTTT.

A few counts support this clone. Other DNA variants within this sample encode the same CDR3. The chain employs TRBV2 and TRBJ1-5; the D is unclear. V lost 3 bases to trimming and J lost 0 bases, with 0 bases between them. CDR1 is SNHLY, CDR2 FYNNEI, per germline. The CDR3 is made up of 12 amino acids. The CDR3 coding sequence is TGTGCCAGCAGTGATAGCAATCAGCCCCAGCATTTT. Translated: CASSDSNQPQHF.

V gene TRBV9 combines with J gene TRBJ2-1; D may be TRBD1 (8 bases). Germline V gene sequence: CDR1 SGDLS, CDR2 YYNGEE. V lost 3 bases, J lost 3 bases, and 13 bases lay in between. The CDR3 is 15 residues long. DNA of the CDR3: TGTGCCAGCAGCGCAAGCGGGACAGGCTACAATGAGCAGTTCTTC. Translating gives CASSASGTGYNEQFF. The whole variable domain, filled in from reference TRBV9 and TRBJ2-1, reads DSGVTQTPKHLITATGQRVTLRCSPRSGDLSVYWYQQSLDQGLQFLIQYYNGEERAKGNILERFSAQQFPDLHSELNLSSLELGDSALYFCASSASGTGYNEQFFGPGTRLTVL.

The chain uses TRBV5-1 and TRBJ2-3, with no clear D. The CDR3 has 15 amino acids. Trimming removed 0 bases from V and 5 bases from J, with 13 bases in between. CDR1 is SGHRS, CDR2 YFSETQ, per germline. CDR3 protein: CASSLAVQRGDTQYF. The CDR3 DNA sequence: TGCGCCAGCAGCTTGGCCGTTCAACGAGGAGATACGCAGTATTTT.

This chain joins TRBV6-2 or TRBV6-3 and TRBJ2-1, with 13 bases identical to TRBD2. Germline trimming cut 4 bases from V and 8 bases from J; bases unmatched to any gene: 2. CDR1 and CDR2 from the germline V gene are MNHEY and SVGEGT. The CDR3 has 14 residues. The CDR3 DNA reads TGTGCCAGCAGTTGGACTAGCGGGAGCGATGAGCAGTTCTTC. Amino acids: CASSWTSGSDEQFF.

This chain links TRBV5-1 with TRBJ1-1; D is ambiguous. Germline lookup yields CDR1 SGHRS and CDR2 YFSETQ. CDR3 size: 15 residues. V lost 0 bases, J lost 1 base, and 10 bases lay in between. In DNA, the CDR3 is TGCGCCAGCAGCTTGGCTCTGGGATCGAACACTGAAGCTTTCTTT. It encodes CASSLALGSNTEAFF.

The rearrangement joins TRBV4-3 to TRBJ2-5; TRBD2 is a possible D gene (6 bases). The CDR3 sequence is 17 residues long. Germline-derived CDR1 and CDR2 are LGHNA and YSLEER. Trimming took 1 base from V and 3 from J, leaving 18 bases between them. The CDR3 reads CASSQVLSGTSEETQYF. The DNA for the CDR3 is TGCGCCAGCAGCCAAGTACTATCCGGGACTTCGGAAGAGACCCAGTACTTC.

This chain uses TRBV5-6 with TRBJ2-5; 10 bases are shared with TRBD1. Germline V gene data show CDR1 as SGHDT and CDR2 as YYEEEE. V was clipped by 0 bases and J by 5 bases; unmatched bases: 10. The CDR3 has 17 residues. CDR3 bases: TGTGCCAGCAGCTTGGTAGGCGGACAGGGGGGGCTGGAGACCCAGTACTTC. Translated: CASSLVGGQGGLETQYF.

This clone was detected once. The rearrangement joins TRBV7-2 to TRBJ2-5; D may be TRBD1 (6 bases). Trimming removed 2 bases at V and 7 bases at J, with 26 bases between. The CDR3 runs 18 residues. Germline CDR1 SGHTA, CDR2 FQGNSA. The CDR3 protein is CASSLFSSWGQGKTTQYF. The CDR3 DNA is TGTGCCAGCAGCTTATTCTCTAGTTGGGGGCAGGGCAAGACGACCCAGTACTTC.

This clone was picked up one time. The chain has TRBV28 and TRBJ1-3, with no clear D. Between the trimmed V and J ends, which lost 6 bases and 0 bases, there was a span of 12 bases. Germline assignment: CDR1 MDHEN and CDR2 SYDVKM. The CDR3 runs 15 residues. CDR3 protein: CASSPPTSSGNTIYF. The CDR3 region has the DNA TGTGCCAGCAGCCCTCCGACAAGCTCTGGAAACACCATATATTTT.

The chain links TRBV11-1 to TRBJ2-7; either TRBD1 or TRBD2 may fit D (5 bases each). The V and J ends lost 5 bases and 2 bases respectively, with 10 bases between them. The CDR3 has 13 residues. Per germline, CDR1 SGHAT and CDR2 FQDESV (reference sequence). The CDR3 DNA reads as TGTGCCAGCAGCAACCGGGACCCCTACGAGCAGTACGTC. This encodes CASSNRDPYEQYV.

The chain links TRBV6-5 to TRBJ2-3; D is ambiguous. The V end lost 6 bases, the J end lost 4 bases, and 14 bases lay between the germline ends. Germline values: CDR1 MNHEY, CDR2 SVGAGI. This CDR3 spans 14 amino acids. The CDR3 reads CASRSTYASDTQYF. In DNA, the CDR3 is TGTGCCAGCAGGTCGACTTACGCATCAGATACGCAGTATTTT.

This chain joins TRBV25-1 and TRBJ2-1; no clear D gene. Deletions cut 0 bases from V and 0 bases from J, with 6 bases between. The CDR3 is made up of 15 amino acids. Per the germline V gene, CDR1 is MGHDK and CDR2 is SYGVNS. CDR3 sequence reads: CASSEYSSSYNEQFF. DNA of the CDR3: TGTGCCAGCAGTGAATATAGTAGCTCCTACAATGAGCAGTTCTTC.

The gene calls are TRBV27 and TRBJ1-1; TRBD1 agrees at 7 bases. The germline CDR1 and CDR2 sequences are MNHEY and SMNVEV (reference sequence). The junction had 8 bases not matched to a gene; V was cut back by 6 bases and J by 1 base. CDR3 length equals 15 residues. CDR3 in amino acids: CASRKNRGPNTEAFF. As DNA, the CDR3 is TGTGCCAGCAGGAAGAACAGGGGCCCGAACACTGAAGCTTTCTTT.

This rearrangement joins TRBV29-1 to TRBJ2-3; possible D gene TRBD2, 6 bases. There are 13 residues in the CDR3. Trimming stripped 5 bases from V and 0 bases from J, with 9 bases between. Germline V gene lookup returns CDR1 SQVTM and CDR2 ANQGSEA. In DNA, the CDR3 is TGCAGCGTTATCAGCGGGAGCACAGATACGCAGTATTTT. Translating it yields CSVISGSTDTQYF.

Notes on this clone: The same CDR3 is also encoded by other DNA sequences in this sample. The chain links TRBV20-1 to TRBJ1-2; D possibly corresponds to TRBD1 (6 bases). The ends were cut back, 3 bases at V and 6 bases at J, with 8 bases in the middle. The length of the CDR3 is 11 residues. Germline V gene lookup returns CDR1 DFQATT and CDR2 SNEGSKA (reference sequence). This chain's CDR3 is CSASRGDGYTF. The CDR3 DNA sequence: TGCAGTGCTAGCAGGGGTGATGGCTACACCTTC.

The gene calls are TRBV4-3 and TRBJ1-1; the D gene is possibly TRBD1 (5 bases). Germline V gene data show CDR1 as LGHNA and CDR2 as YSLEER. The CDR3 is made up of 15 amino acids. Trimming stripped 0 bases from V and 5 bases from J, with 13 bases between. This CDR3 is CASSQESQGGTEAFF. The CDR3, as DNA: TGCGCCAGCAGCCAAGAATCGCAGGGAGGGACTGAAGCTTTCTTT.

The rearrangement uses TRBV18 and TRBJ2-3, with 10 bases lining up with TRBD2. The CDR3 has 16 residues. The V and J ends lost 3 bases and 4 bases, in that order; junction bases with no gene match: 7. Germline-derived CDR1 and CDR2 are KGHSH and LQKENI. In DNA, the CDR3 is TGTGCCAGCTCACCGGGTCTAGCGGGAGTATCAGATACGCAGTATTTT. Translation: CASSPGLAGVSDTQYF.

The gene calls are TRBV6-5 and TRBJ1-5; D remains ambiguous. The CDR3 spans 15 residues. With 6 bases removed from V and 0 bases from J, the gap between germline ends came to 12 bases. CDR1 and CDR2 (germline): MNHEY, SVGAGI. The CDR3 protein is CASSVRRLSNQPQHF. In DNA, the CDR3 is TGTGCCAGCAGCGTCCGACGGCTTAGCAATCAGCCCCAGCATTTT.

J is TRBJ1-2 and V is TRBV6-1; TRBD1 matches at 8 bases. J lost 6 bases, V lost 2 bases, and 8 bases had no gene match. CDR1 is MNHNS, CDR2 SASEGT, per germline. The CDR3 consists of 15 residues. The CDR3, as DNA: TGTGCCAGCAGTGAAACGCTCATGGACAGGGATGGCTACACCTTC. It codes for CASSETLMDRDGYTF.